These 5 T cell receptor beta chains share one sample of origin, sequenced in a study of human T cells and chemical hapten exposure. TCRdb used MiXCR to reprocess the RACE reads, holding one entry per CDR3 protein. The data show 25,000 to 35,000 distinct CDR3 sequences, with 6.5% to 9% seen just once and 9.9% held by the top ten. The sample's time point: healthy volunteer bleed at 2 weeks. Someone pulled total RNA out of unfractionated whole blood. What was sequenced was whole blood. All receptors come from a human donor in good health. Some clones in this sample may be carry-over from other donors' samples.

The sample holds a few counts of this clonotype. The V gene is TRBV9, the J gene TRBJ2-3, with D unclear. Germline CDR1 SGDLS, CDR2 YYNGEE. Trimming took off 2 bases at V and 3 bases at J, with 7 bases between the two ends. There are 13 residues in the CDR3. In DNA, the CDR3 is TGTGCCAGCAGCGTCGACTTGACAGATACGCAGTATTTT. As protein: CASSVDLTDTQYF.

In its sample, this clonotype was seen a few times. The chain is built from TRBV20-1 and TRBJ2-7; the match to TRBD2 covers 11 bases. Losses at the gene ends were 1 base for V and 5 bases for J; bases not matched to a gene: 13. Germline lookup yields CDR1 DFQATT and CDR2 SNEGSKA (reference sequence). The CDR3 contains 17 residues. The CDR3 DNA reads as TGCAGTGCTAGAGTCTCCCTAGCGGGAGGAGGTTTTGACGAGCAGTACTTC. Amino acid sequence: CSARVSLAGGGFDEQYF.

This clonotype occurred a few times. The gene calls are TRBV6-5 and TRBJ1-1; TRBD1 might be the D (5 bases). V lost 8 bases and J lost 3, with 13 bases in between. The CDR3 loop spans 13 amino acids. Germline V gene sequence: CDR1 MNHEY, CDR2 SVGAGI. The CDR3 DNA is TGTGCCAGCCAACCCGAGGGGCACACTGAAGCTTTCTTT. Protein: CASQPEGHTEAFF.

This clonotype was detected only a few times. The V call is TRBV19, the J call TRBJ1-2; the D is unclear. CDR3 length: 15 amino acids. Germline CDR1 LNHDA, CDR2 SQIVND (reference sequence). The germline V and J ends were trimmed by 4 bases and 6 bases, with 18 bases remaining between them. The CDR3 spells CASSTIDQVSHGYTF. The CDR3 bases are TGTGCCAGTAGTACCATCGATCAGGTCTCCCATGGCTACACCTTC.

The CDR3 is CSVEEGGQPNIQYF. For the CDR3, the DNA is TGCAGCGTTGAAGAGGGTGGCCAACCCAACATTCAGTACTTC. V usage is TRBV29-1 and J usage is TRBJ2-4; no clear D gene. V was cut by 0 bases and J by 7 bases, with 13 bases left in between. This CDR3 region has 14 residues. Germline V gene lookup returns CDR1 SQVTM and CDR2 ANQGSEA.